Presented here are 22 T cell receptor beta chains from one specimen sequenced in a study of PD-1 blockade in classical Hodgkin lymphoma. Each patient experienced a relapse that followed autologous stem cell transplantation, and brentuximab vedotin exposure varied. Profiling relied on immunoSEQ multiplex PCR, and the TCRdb table lists in-frame clones only, not all of them. Of approximately 44,000 clones listed, roughly 80% were seen once; the top ten hold more than 20%. The source material was peripheral blood mononuclear cells (PBMCs), sampled at baseline. The receptor set was obtained from a human donor with classical Hodgkin lymphoma.

This clone was recorded a few times. The chain combines TRBV10-3 with TRBJ1-2; D gene unclear. The CDR3 is made up of 11 amino acids. The V end was cut by 4 bases, the J end by 7 bases, with 7 bases between. Germline CDR1 and CDR2: ENHRY and SYGVKD. CDR3 loop: CAISVLSGYTF. The CDR3 DNA reads as TGTGCCATCAGTGTGCTCTCTGGCTACACCTTC.

The rearrangement links TRBV7-3 to TRBJ1-4; 7 bases fit TRBD1. Germline CDR1 is SGHTA and CDR2 is FQGTGA. Trimming took 5 bases from V and 7 from J; bases not matched to a gene: 10. The CDR3 totals 15 residues. The CDR3: CASSPKQGRVEKLFF. As DNA, the CDR3 is TGTGCCAGCAGCCCGAAACAGGGGAGGGTTGAAAAACTGTTTTTT.

This clone was detected a few times. The V and J genes are TRBV7-2 and TRBJ1-1; D unresolved. The V and J ends lost 5 bases and 8 bases respectively, with 15 bases between them. This CDR3 contains 13 residues. Germline V lookup: CDR1 SGHTA, CDR2 FQGNSA. CDR3 amino acids: CASSPGNGPEAFF. Written as DNA, the CDR3 is TGTGCCAGCAGCCCCGGAAATGGGCCCGAAGCTTTCTTT.

The chain links TRBV5-6 to TRBJ2-7, with TRBD1 matching over 9 bases. Germline V gives CDR1 SGHDT, CDR2 YYEEEE. CDR3 length equals 15 residues. The J segment lost 1 base and the V segment lost 5 bases, leaving 7 bases of the junction unmatched. The CDR3 region has the DNA TGTGCCAGCAGTCCGCCGGGACAGGGTTCCTACGAGCAGTACTTC. Translating it yields CASSPPGQGSYEQYF.

The chain is built from TRBV7-3 and TRBJ2-2; D call uncertain. V lost 0 bases and J lost 0, with 5 bases in between. Germline CDR1 reads SGHTA; CDR2 reads FQGTGA. This CDR3 has 15 residues. The CDR3 nucleotides are TGTGCCAGCAGCTTAACTGCATCGAACACCGGGGAGCTGTTTTTT. Amino acid sequence: CASSLTASNTGELFF.

This chain links TRBV13 with TRBJ2-3; D unclear. CDR1 PRHDT and CDR2 FYEKMQ come from the germline V gene (reference sequence). Trimming shortened V by 5 bases and J by 3 bases, and 12 bases separated the two germline ends. The CDR3 consists of 14 residues. Written as DNA, the CDR3 is TGTGCCAGCAGCCCAGACCTGGCTACAGATACGCAGTATTTT. As protein: CASSPDLATDTQYF. The variable domain in full, with the rest retrieved from reference TRBV13 and TRBJ2-3, is AAGVIQSPRHLIKEKRETATLKCYPIPRHDTVYWYQQGPGQDPQFLISFYEKMQSDKGSIPDRFSAQQFSDYHSELNMSSLELGDSALYFCASSPDLATDTQYFGPGTRLTVL.

Turning to this clone: This same CDR3 is encoded by further DNA sequences in the sample. The V and J genes are TRBV18 and TRBJ2-5; 12 bases fit TRBD2. Germline CDR1 reads KGHSH; CDR2 reads LQKENI. With 4 bases clipped from V and 2 bases from J, the junction kept 2 bases outside the gene matches. CDR3 length equals 15 residues. CDR3 in amino acids: CASSRLAGGQETQYF. DNA for the CDR3: TGTGCCAGCTCACGCCTAGCGGGAGGGCAAGAGACCCAGTACTTC.

As to this clone: This CDR3 is also generated by other DNA sequences in the sample. V is TRBV19 and J is TRBJ1-4; TRBD1 matches at 7 bases. The germline V gene encodes CDR1 LNHDA and CDR2 SQIVND (reference sequence). Trimming cost V 5 bases and J 0 bases; bases outside gene matches: 3. CDR3 length: 15 residues. CDR3 sequence reads: CASSPGTATNEKLFF. The CDR3 coding sequence is TGTGCCAGTAGTCCGGGGACAGCAACTAATGAAAAACTGTTTTTT.

The CDR3 here is CASSWGGQVMSGANVLTF. The CDR3 nucleotides read TGTGCCAGCAGTTGGGGGGGACAGGTGATGTCTGGGGCCAACGTCCTGACTTTC. This sequence joins TRBV28 and TRBJ2-6, with a possible D match to TRBD1 (8 bases). The germline CDR1 and CDR2 sequences are MDHEN and SYDVKM. The CDR3 has 18 residues. V was clipped by 4 bases and J by 1 base, with 17 bases between them.

The genes are TRBV9 and TRBJ1-1, with D perhaps matching TRBD1 (5 bases). Germline V gene data show CDR1 as SGDLS and CDR2 as YYNGEE. The CDR3 is 14 residues long. Trimming took 0 bases from V and 6 from J, leaving 12 bases between them. CDR3 DNA: TGTGCCAGCAGCGTAGGAGGGGTAAGTGCTGAAGCTTTCTTT. Translated, it gives CASSVGGVSAEAFF. Looking up the rest from reference TRBV9 and TRBJ1-1 gives the full variable domain: DSGVTQTPKHLITATGQRVTLRCSPRSGDLSVYWYQQSLDQGLQFLIQYYNGEERAKGNILERFSAQQFPDLHSELNLSSLELGDSALYFCASSVGGVSAEAFFGQGTRLTVV.

This clone occurred once. This chain links TRBV5-1 with TRBJ2-6, with TRBD1 matching over 7 bases. Per the germline V gene, CDR1 is SGHRS and CDR2 is YFSETQ. The CDR3 has 17 amino acids. The ends lost 3 bases at V and 0 bases at J; junction bases unmatched: 6. Written as DNA, the CDR3 is TGCGCCAGCAGCTCCCGGGACAGCCCCTCTGGGGCCAACGTCCTGACTTTC. Protein product: CASSSRDSPSGANVLTF.

The chain links TRBV2 to TRBJ2-3, with unresolved D. V lost 4 bases to trimming and J lost 2 bases, with 10 bases between them. The CDR3 runs to 14 residues. Germline CDR1 SNHLY, CDR2 FYNNEI. CDR3 coding DNA: TGTGCCAGCAGTGGAGAGGTTTCCACAGATACGCAGTATTTT. Its protein is CASSGEVSTDTQYF.

Concerning this clone itself: Other DNA variants within this sample encode the same CDR3. This chain uses TRBV28 with TRBJ1-5; TRBD1 matches 9 bases. J gave up 4 bases and V 3 bases, and 1 base lay outside the gene matches. Germline V gives CDR1 MDHEN, CDR2 SYDVKM. This CDR3 has 14 residues. CDR3 nucleotides: TGTGCCAGCAGTTTCGGGACAGGGAATCAGCCCCAGCATTTT. This gives the protein CASSFGTGNQPQHF.

The chain uses TRBV29-1 and TRBJ2-5; 10 bases agree with TRBD1. CDR1 and CDR2 (germline): SQVTM, ANQGSEA. The CDR3 is made up of 13 amino acids. Trimming cost V 6 bases and J 4 bases; bases outside gene matches: 5. The CDR3 reads CSVRQGAGETQYF. CDR3 nucleotides: TGCAGCGTCAGACAGGGGGCTGGAGAGACCCAGTACTTC.

The CDR3 sequence: CASSEGDYGYTF. CDR3 DNA sequence: TGTGCCAGTAGTGAAGGGGACTATGGCTACACCTTC. This chain links TRBV19 with TRBJ1-2, with D perhaps matching TRBD1 (5 bases). The germline CDR1 and CDR2 sequences are LNHDA and SQIVND (reference sequence). V dropped 5 bases and J dropped 3 bases, with 7 bases sitting between them. This CDR3 is 12 amino acids long.

This clone was picked up a small number of times. This chain's CDR3 is CASSESGGSGNTIYF. The CDR3 region has the DNA TGTGCCAGCAGCGAATCAGGGGGCTCTGGAAACACCATATATTTT. J is TRBJ1-3 and V is TRBV7-8; 7 bases are a match to TRBD1. The CDR3 covers 15 residues. Germline V gives CDR1 SGHVS, CDR2 FQNEAQ. J gave up 0 bases and V 5 bases, and 4 bases lay outside the gene matches.

Judged by abundance, this clone is medium-sized. The genes are TRBV6-1 and TRBJ2-3; D call uncertain. The ends were cut back, 7 bases at V and 5 bases at J, with 10 bases in the middle. CDR1 is MNHNS and CDR2 is SASEGT in the germline V gene. CDR3 length: 12 residues. This CDR3 is CASTQLGDTQYF. Here the CDR3 DNA reads TGTGCCAGCACCCAGCTCGGAGATACGCAGTATTTT.

The CDR3 region is CASSRSGMTDGYTF. The DNA of the CDR3 is TGTGCCAGTAGCAGATCTGGGATGACTGATGGCTACACCTTC. The V call is TRBV19, the J call TRBJ1-2; D call uncertain. With 6 bases removed from V and 6 bases from J, the gap between germline ends came to 17 bases. Germline V gene sequence: CDR1 LNHDA, CDR2 SQIVND (reference sequence). This CDR3 has 14 residues.

In this sample, this clone is medium-sized. The chain joins TRBV5-6 to TRBJ2-5; no definite D call. Trimming removed 0 bases from V and 6 bases from J, with 12 bases in between. Germline V gene data show CDR1 as SGHDT and CDR2 as YYEEEE. This CDR3 contains 14 residues. CDR3 sequence: CASSLVEDGKTQYF. In DNA form, the CDR3 reads TGTGCCAGCAGCTTGGTCGAGGACGGTAAGACCCAGTACTTC.

This clone was recorded at least ten times. The chain has TRBV30 and TRBJ2-7; D perhaps matches TRBD2 (5 bases). The CDR3 consists of 13 residues. Trimming cost V 3 bases and J 5 bases, with 14 bases left between them. CDR1 and CDR2 from the germline V gene are GTSNPN and SVGIG (reference sequence). As DNA, the CDR3 is TGTGCCTGGAGCGGCAGTGGAGGTCACGAGCAGTACTTC. It translates to CAWSGSGGHEQYF.

With respect to this clone: The sample holds other DNA sequences that translate to the same CDR3. The chain links TRBV18 to TRBJ2-3; no definite D call. Trimming cost V 1 base and J 6 bases, with 8 bases left between them. Per the germline V gene, CDR1 is KGHSH and CDR2 is LQKENI. The CDR3 loop spans 13 amino acids. The CDR3 spells CASSPLLGDTQYF. CDR3 coding DNA: TGTGCCAGCTCACCACTGCTGGGCGATACGCAGTATTTT.

The chain recombines TRBV27 with TRBJ1-4; 9 bases line up with TRBD1. The V and J ends lost 6 bases and 6 bases, in that order; junction bases with no gene match: 2. In germline, CDR1 is MNHEY, CDR2 SMNVEV (reference sequence). The CDR3 covers 13 residues. The CDR3 here is CASSRQGDEKLFF. The CDR3 DNA sequence: TGTGCCAGCAGCCGACAGGGGGATGAAAAACTGTTTTTT.